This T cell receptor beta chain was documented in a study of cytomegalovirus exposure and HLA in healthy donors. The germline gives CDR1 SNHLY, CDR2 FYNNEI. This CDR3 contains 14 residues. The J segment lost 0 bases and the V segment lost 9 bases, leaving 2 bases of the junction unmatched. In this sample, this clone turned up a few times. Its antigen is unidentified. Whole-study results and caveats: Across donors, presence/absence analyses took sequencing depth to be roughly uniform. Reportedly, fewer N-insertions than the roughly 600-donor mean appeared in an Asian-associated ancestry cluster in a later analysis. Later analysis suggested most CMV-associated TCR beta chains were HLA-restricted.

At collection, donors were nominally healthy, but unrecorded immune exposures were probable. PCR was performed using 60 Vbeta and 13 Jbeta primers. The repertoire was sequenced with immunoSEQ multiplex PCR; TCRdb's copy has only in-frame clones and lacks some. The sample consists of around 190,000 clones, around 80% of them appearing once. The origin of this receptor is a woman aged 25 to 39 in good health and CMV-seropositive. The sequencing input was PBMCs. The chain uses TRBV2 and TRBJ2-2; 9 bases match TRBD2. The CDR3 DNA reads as TGTGCCAGTCGACTAGCGGCGAACACCGGGGAGCTGTTTTTT. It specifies CASRLAANTGELFF.